This T cell receptor (beta chain) appears in the sequencing data of a study of a mutant IDH1 vaccine in newly diagnosed glioma. Across the whole study: Patients were started on vaccination 4-6 weeks after radiotherapy alone, or with temozolomide cycles. It was radiotherapy, temozolomide, or both that patients received previously, with most receiving both.

As to this clone: Its specificity is not known.

Regarding time point: week 47, end of study. Every single dose of the vaccine, 300 ug of mutant IDH1 20-mer peptide, came with topical imiquimod. Repertoires were generated with immunoSEQ multiplex PCR, while TCRdb's copy carries only in-frame clones and drops some. Of about 24,000 clones in the sample, more than 75% were seen once. The CDR3 runs 12 residues. Per germline, CDR1 SGHKS and CDR2 YYEKEE (reference sequence). With 4 bases removed from V and 5 bases from J, the gap between germline ends came to 4 bases. Study results and caveats: Overall, 90% to 95% of patients had vaccine-induced immune responses. Changes to the top peripheral T cell clonotypes appeared unrelated to pseudoprogression.

This TCR was recovered from a man aged 40-49 years with glioma. Some clones in this sample may be carry-over from other donors' samples. J is TRBJ1-6 and V is TRBV5-5; D is ambiguous. This specimen was PBMCs, taken from a glioma patient whose treatment included an IDH1 peptide vaccine. CDR3 sequence: CASSGHNSPLHF. DNA for the CDR3: TGTGCCAGCAGCGGACATAATTCACCCCTCCACTTT.